This T cell receptor beta chain appears in the sequencing data of a study of radiotherapy plus CTLA-4 blockade in lung cancer. Study at large: Patients showed objective responses in 18% of cases, and disease control was achieved by about 30%. General observations from the study: It was early blood T cell clone dynamics, with interferon-beta, that reportedly best predicted response. Blood TCR clones of tumor origin expanded after radiotherapy plus ipilimumab.

The CDR3 loop spans 14 amino acids. The germline V and J ends were trimmed by 10 bases and 3 bases, with 18 bases remaining between them. Germline CDR1 is PRHDT and CDR2 is FYEKMQ (reference sequence). Regarding this clone: Its target is unknown.

Chemo-refractory metastatic non-small-cell lung cancer patients underwent focal radiation alongside CTLA-4 blockade with ipilimumab. TCRdb keeps only in-frame clones here, not all; method: immunoSEQ multiplex PCR. Of around 71,000 clones listed, more than 70% are singletons. The chain couples TRBV13 to TRBJ1-1; tentative D call: TRBD1 (6 bases). Sequenced here: peripheral blood, sampled from a patient treated with radiotherapy plus ipilimumab. The receptor comes from a human donor with non-small cell lung cancer whose response to radiotherapy plus ipilimumab could not be evaluated. Some clones in this sample may be carry-over from other donors' samples. The CDR3 nucleotides read TGTGCCAACCGGTTTTTAGGGGGAGACACTGAAGCTTTCTTT. Translation: CANRFLGGDTEAFF.